Presented here are 13 T cell receptor beta chains from one specimen sequenced in a study of T-cell memory formation after mild COVID-19. TCRdb itself ran the 5' RACE reads through MiXCR, one entry per CDR3 protein. The data show about 150,000 distinct CDR3 sequences, roughly 14% seen once. Source material: PBMCs or a T cell subset sorted from them (not recorded which). The receptors were sampled from an adult woman who had mild COVID-19 (a few samples of this study predate the infection). Cell type and time point are not known.

This clonotype was found many times. V usage is TRBV4-3 and J usage is TRBJ2-2, with 9 bases lining up with TRBD2. Germline lookup yields CDR1 LGHNA and CDR2 YSLEER. Trimming at V came to 1 base and at J to 1 base, leaving 4 bases not matched to a gene. CDR3 length: 17 residues. CDR3 region: CASSQGFSGRNTGELFF. The CDR3 DNA is TGCGCCAGCAGCCAAGGCTTTAGCGGGAGGAACACCGGGGAGCTGTTTTTT.

This clonotype came up a few times. V and J are TRBV3-1 and TRBJ2-3; D ambiguous. In germline, CDR1 is LGHDT, CDR2 YNNKEL (reference sequence). This CDR3 has 10 residues. V lost 8 bases to trimming and J lost 8 bases, with 8 bases between them. In DNA form, the CDR3 reads TGTGCCAGCGGCGACGTTACGCAGTATTTT. It translates to CASGDVTQYF.

There are a few counts of this clonotype. The chain employs TRBV6-2 or TRBV6-3 and TRBJ2-1, with D maybe TRBD2 (6 bases). The CDR3 runs to 15 residues. The V end was cut by 2 bases, the J end by 7 bases, with 15 bases between. The germline V gene has CDR1 MNHEY and CDR2 SVGEGT. The CDR3 DNA is TGTGCCAGCAGTTACCCCGGGACTCTGTTGAATGAGCAGTTCTTC. Its protein is CASSYPGTLLNEQFF.

The sample holds many counts of this clonotype. This chain joins TRBV9 and TRBJ2-1, with D maybe TRBD2 (7 bases). Germline V gives CDR1 SGDLS, CDR2 YYNGEE. The V and J ends lost 3 bases and 6 bases respectively, with 28 bases between them. This CDR3 is built from 19 residues. As DNA, the CDR3 is TGTGCCAGCAGCGCCTACTTTGGGGGGGGCCCAATTTCGCGCAATGAGCAGTTCTTC. It translates to CASSAYFGGGPISRNEQFF.

This clonotype has at least ten counts. The chain links TRBV29-1 to TRBJ2-3, with 8 bases matching TRBD2. Germline assignment: CDR1 SQVTM and CDR2 ANQGSEA. V dropped 7 bases and J dropped 4; count of bases not matched to a gene: 7. The CDR3 is 13 residues long. The CDR3 loop is CSGSGTSPDTQYF. The CDR3 DNA is TGCAGCGGGTCGGGGACTAGTCCAGATACGCAGTATTTT.

In this sample, this clonotype turned up a few times. The V gene is TRBV19, the J gene TRBJ2-2, with TRBD2 matching 13 bases. From germline, CDR1 is LNHDA and CDR2 SQIVND (reference sequence). The junction had 7 bases not matched to a gene; V was cut back by 3 bases and J by 6 bases. The length of the CDR3 is 17 residues. Written as DNA, the CDR3 is TGTGCCAGTAGTATTCGGGGGACTAGCGGGACGGCCGGGGAGCTGTTTTTT. It codes for CASSIRGTSGTAGELFF.

The chain couples TRBV5-1 to TRBJ1-1, with a possible D match to TRBD1 (6 bases). CDR1 and CDR2 from the germline V gene are SGHRS and YFSETQ. The CDR3 is 17 residues long. V was clipped by 4 bases and J by 4 bases, with 23 bases between them. The CDR3 protein is CASSPGVRAQLSTEAFF. The CDR3 DNA reads TGCGCCAGCAGCCCAGGGGTCCGCGCACAGTTGAGCACTGAAGCTTTCTTT.

J is TRBJ2-3 and V is TRBV24-1, with unresolved D. The length of the CDR3 is 14 residues. V dropped 5 bases and J dropped 0 bases, with 8 bases sitting between them. Germline loops: CDR1 KGHDR, CDR2 SFDVKD. DNA for the CDR3: TGTGCCACCAGTGGATATTCTAGCACAGATACGCAGTATTTT. As protein: CATSGYSSTDTQYF.

The chain couples TRBV4-1 to TRBJ2-7; TRBD1 aligns across 10 bases. There are 16 residues in the CDR3. Trimming cost V 0 bases and J 0 bases; bases outside gene matches: 2. CDR1 MGHRA and CDR2 YSYEKL come from the germline V gene. The CDR3: CASSQDRDRGSYEQYF. CDR3 coding DNA: TGCGCCAGCAGCCAAGATCGGGACAGGGGCTCCTACGAGCAGTACTTC.

V usage is TRBV4-1 and J usage is TRBJ2-3; a possible D gene is TRBD1 (6 bases). The CDR3 covers 17 residues. V gave up 0 bases and J gave up 4 bases, with 17 bases separating them. Germline-derived CDR1 and CDR2 are MGHRA and YSYEKL. DNA of the CDR3: TGCGCCAGCAGCCAAGAAGGGACACTGCGGATTGCAGATACGCAGTATTTT. It codes for CASSQEGTLRIADTQYF.

This clonotype has a handful of counts. The V gene is TRBV12-3 or TRBV12-4, the J gene TRBJ1-2; D unclear. Between the trimmed V and J ends, which lost 3 bases and 2 bases, there was a span of 7 bases. The CDR3 extends over 13 amino acids. CDR3 in amino acids: CASSFEGNYGYTF. In DNA form, the CDR3 reads TGTGCCAGCAGTTTCGAAGGGAACTATGGCTACACCTTC.

The sample holds a few counts of this clonotype. This rearrangement joins TRBV30 to TRBJ1-5; D perhaps matches TRBD1 (5 bases). V lost 3 bases, J lost 4 bases, and 16 bases lay in between. The germline V gene encodes CDR1 GTSNPN and CDR2 SVGIG (reference sequence). The CDR3 totals 15 residues. The CDR3 nucleotides are TGTGCCTGGAGGCCAGAAGGGGTCCAGAATCAGCCCCAGCATTTT. It translates to CAWRPEGVQNQPQHF.

V gene TRBV6-2 or TRBV6-3 combines with J gene TRBJ2-2, with TRBD2 matching 9 bases. J was trimmed by 3 bases and V by 5 bases; bases with no gene match: 1. CDR1 MNHEY and CDR2 SVGEGT come from the germline V gene. There are 14 residues in the CDR3. The CDR3 sequence: CASSRTSDTGELFF. Here the CDR3 DNA reads TGTGCCAGCAGTAGGACTAGCGACACCGGGGAGCTGTTTTTT.